This TCR beta chain was found in a study of tumor-infiltrating lymphocytes in primary liver carcinoma. Germline V CDR1 and CDR2: SGDLS, YYNGEE. V was shortened by 0 bases and J by 5 bases, with 11 bases between the two germline ends. CDR3 length equals 15 residues. Unsorted whole blood yielded the blood RNA, and germline DNA was also extracted. A constant-region primer primed TCR beta cDNA synthesis from roughly 510 ng of total RNA. The TCR beta library was amplified through three nested multiplex PCR rounds in a modified ARM-PCR procedure. A C-beta reverse primer was combined with TRBV1-TRBV30 forward primers in the first two PCR rounds, and each round had around 11 cycles. Via MiXCR, TCRdb re-called the multiplex PCR reads, giving one row per CDR3 protein. Of almost 200,000 distinct CDR3 sequences in the sample, about 65% were seen once.

This TCR derives from a woman aged 60-75 years with primary liver carcinoma and hepatitis B virus infection. The chain has TRBV9 and TRBJ2-2; possibly TRBD2 for D (6 bases). The sequencing input was peripheral blood. CDR3 loop: CASSVGGGGTGELFF. In DNA form, the CDR3 reads TGTGCCAGCAGCGTAGGGGGAGGAGGGACCGGGGAGCTGTTTTTT.